Below, 24 T cell receptor beta chains from the same sample are listed, as sequenced in a study of T cells in localized non-small cell lung cancer. Repertoires were generated with immunoSEQ multiplex PCR, while TCRdb's copy carries only in-frame clones and drops some. The sample holds about 26,000 clones, roughly nine tenths seen once. Here the sequenced sample was peripheral blood, taken before any cancer treatment. The receptors shown here come from a female donor of 60 years or more with stage II squamous cell lung carcinoma.

V usage is TRBV5-4 and J usage is TRBJ2-5, with 7 bases aligning to TRBD2. J gave up 2 bases and V 5 bases, and 12 bases lay outside the gene matches. This CDR3 has 16 residues. Germline CDR1 SGHNT, CDR2 YYREEE (reference sequence). CDR3 sequence reads: CASREDTGGLQETQYF. The CDR3 nucleotides are TGTGCCAGCAGAGAGGACACGGGGGGTCTTCAAGAGACCCAGTACTTC.

The rearrangement links TRBV15 to TRBJ2-2; possible D gene TRBD1, 6 bases. The V gene lost 1 base and the J gene lost 7 bases, with 10 bases spanning the gap. This CDR3 has 14 amino acids. Looked up from germline, CDR1 is LNHNV and CDR2 is YYDKDF (reference sequence). The CDR3 sequence is CATSRGQGNGELFF. The CDR3 DNA reads TGTGCCACCAGCAGAGGCCAGGGGAACGGGGAGCTGTTTTTT.

The chain is built from TRBV28 and TRBJ1-2; TRBD1 matches 8 bases. This CDR3 region has 13 residues. Germline CDR1 MDHEN, CDR2 SYDVKM. With V trimmed by 5 bases and J by 3 bases, 2 bases remained unmatched. The CDR3 region has the DNA TGTGCCAGCAGTCCGGGACAGGACTATGGCTACACCTTC. Amino acid sequence: CASSPGQDYGYTF.

J is TRBJ2-3 and V is TRBV6-4; TRBD2 aligns across 11 bases. Losses at the gene ends were 4 bases for V and 4 bases for J; bases not matched to a gene: 7. Per germline, CDR1 MRHNA and CDR2 SNTAGT. The CDR3 has 16 residues. CDR3 residues: CASSASLAGAADTQYF. In DNA form, the CDR3 reads TGTGCCAGCAGTGCTTCACTAGCGGGAGCGGCAGATACGCAGTATTTT.

CDR3: CAWSSGGYRPQHF. The CDR3 DNA reads as TGTGCCTGGAGTTCAGGGGGTTATCGGCCCCAGCATTTT. V is TRBV30 and J is TRBJ1-5; 7 positions agree with TRBD1. The V segment lost 2 bases and the J segment 9 bases; nucleotides outside the gene matches: 7. The CDR3 sequence is 13 residues long. Germline CDR1 GTSNPN, CDR2 SVGIG (reference sequence).

The chain combines TRBV5-1 with TRBJ2-5; TRBD2 matches at 9 bases. After removal of 0 bases from V and 2 bases from J, the junction contained 8 bases not matched to a gene. In germline, CDR1 is SGHRS, CDR2 YFSETQ. This CDR3 comprises 17 residues. The DNA of the CDR3 is TGCGCCAGCAGCTTGGCTGTAGCGGGAGATCAACAAGAGACCCAGTACTTC. Translating gives CASSLAVAGDQQETQYF.

V usage is TRBV28 and J usage is TRBJ1-2; maybe TRBD1 (5 bases). CDR1 is MDHEN and CDR2 is SYDVKM in the germline V gene. The CDR3 contains 14 residues. Trimming pared 5 bases from V and 0 bases from J, leaving 10 bases between. This chain's CDR3 is CASSRTLSNYGYTF. CDR3 in DNA: TGTGCCAGCAGTCGGACACTTTCTAACTATGGCTACACCTTC.

The rearrangement joins TRBV28 to TRBJ1-1, with D perhaps matching TRBD1 (6 bases). V lost 8 bases and J 3 bases, leaving 25 bases between the germline ends. Germline V gives CDR1 MDHEN, CDR2 SYDVKM. The CDR3 covers 17 residues. CDR3 sequence: CASGLVGGASIHTEAFF. CDR3 in DNA: TGTGCCAGCGGGTTGGTGGGGGGGGCGAGCATCCACACTGAAGCTTTCTTT.

The chain links TRBV5-5 to TRBJ1-3; the match to TRBD1 covers 8 bases. The CDR3 runs to 17 residues. V lost 0 bases, J lost 0 bases, and 5 bases stayed unmatched. The germline gives CDR1 SGHKS, CDR2 YYEKEE (reference sequence). The CDR3 region is CASSLGQGPYSGNTIYF. Here the CDR3 DNA reads TGTGCCAGCAGCTTGGGACAGGGGCCTTACTCTGGAAACACCATATATTTT.

V and J are TRBV27 and TRBJ1-1; 10 nucleotides agree with TRBD1. Germline loops: CDR1 MNHEY, CDR2 SMNVEV (reference sequence). V lost 5 bases, J lost 4 bases, and 7 bases stayed unmatched. The CDR3 has 15 residues. DNA of the CDR3: TGTGCCAGCAGTCGGACAGGGGGGGGACTCACTGAAGCTTTCTTT. This gives the protein CASSRTGGGLTEAFF.

The chain employs TRBV2 and TRBJ1-5; D possibly corresponds to TRBD1 (5 bases). Germline V gene lookup returns CDR1 SNHLY and CDR2 FYNNEI. V lost 6 bases, J lost 5 bases, and 14 bases lay in between. The CDR3 consists of 14 residues. The CDR3 DNA reads as TGTGCCAGCAGCGTCAGGGATTTGGATCAGCCCCAGCATTTT. Residues: CASSVRDLDQPQHF.

V is TRBV6-5 and J is TRBJ2-3; TRBD2 matches at 8 bases. After removal of 0 bases from V and 3 bases from J, the junction contained 5 bases not matched to a gene. This CDR3 has 16 amino acids. From germline, CDR1 is MNHEY and CDR2 SVGAGI. CDR3 sequence (DNA): TGTGCCAGCAGTTACTCGACAGGCGGGAGGACAGATACGCAGTATTTT. Translating it yields CASSYSTGGRTDTQYF.

The CDR3 loop reads CASSLGGDSFYEQYF. The CDR3 nucleotides are TGTGCCAGCAGCTTAGGGGGGGATTCGTTCTACGAGCAGTACTTC. V usage is TRBV5-5 and J usage is TRBJ2-7; a weak D match, TRBD2 (7 bases). Trimming stripped 2 bases from V and 3 bases from J, with 15 bases between. CDR3 size: 15 residues. CDR1 and CDR2 (germline): SGHKS, YYEKEE (reference sequence).

The rearrangement joins TRBV28 to TRBJ1-2; 8 positions match TRBD1. From germline, CDR1 is MDHEN and CDR2 SYDVKM. The CDR3 is 15 residues long. V dropped 3 bases and J dropped 4; count of bases not matched to a gene: 7. This CDR3 is CASSLMDRAGYGYTF. The CDR3 nucleotides are TGTGCCAGCAGTTTGATGGACAGGGCGGGCTATGGCTACACCTTC.

The chain employs TRBV11-2 and TRBJ1-1; no reliable D call. V was cut by 4 bases and J by 4 bases, with 10 bases left in between. The CDR3 covers 13 residues. Germline CDR1 and CDR2: SGHAT and FQNNGV. DNA for the CDR3: TGTGCCAGCAGCTACGCTGAGGTCACTGAAGCTTTCTTT. Encoded protein: CASSYAEVTEAFF.

This clone was found a few times. The chain combines TRBV6-4 with TRBJ2-2; 11 bases are shared with TRBD2. The CDR3 is 17 residues long. Germline V gene sequence: CDR1 MRHNA, CDR2 SNTAGT. Trimming removed 5 bases from V and 7 bases from J; junction bases left unmatched: 12. DNA of the CDR3: TGTGCCAGCAGTCCTACTAGCGGGGGCTTCAAGAACGGGGAGCTGTTTTTT. Encoded protein: CASSPTSGGFKNGELFF.

The V gene is TRBV9, the J gene TRBJ1-5; D unclear. Germline assignment: CDR1 SGDLS and CDR2 YYNGEE. The ends were cut back, 3 bases at V and 4 bases at J, with 14 bases in the middle. The CDR3 length is 15 residues. The CDR3 nucleotides read TGTGCCAGCAGCGCCGCCGACACCTTAAATCAGCCCCAGCATTTT. Translated, it gives CASSAADTLNQPQHF.

V is TRBV5-1 and J is TRBJ2-4; D possibly corresponds to TRBD1 (5 bases). From germline, CDR1 is SGHRS and CDR2 YFSETQ. The V gene lost 3 bases and the J gene lost 1 base, with 14 bases spanning the gap. This CDR3 is 16 amino acids long. In DNA, the CDR3 is TGCGCCAGCAGCTCCAGGGCTGAAGAGGCCAAAAACATTCAGTACTTC. It codes for CASSSRAEEAKNIQYF.

This clone was recorded a few times. The CDR3 DNA follows: TGTGCCAGCAGTGTCCTGAGCGGGAGGGTCGATGAGCAGTTCTTC. The encoded protein is CASSVLSGRVDEQFF. The rearrangement joins TRBV6-4 to TRBJ2-1; TRBD2 matches 10 bases. The CDR3 is 15 amino acids. Germline values: CDR1 MRHNA, CDR2 SNTAGT. V lost 4 bases and J lost 8; bases outside the gene matches: 8.

The genes are TRBV5-6 and TRBJ2-3; D is ambiguous. This CDR3 contains 12 residues. The germline gives CDR1 SGHDT, CDR2 YYEEEE. V lost 4 bases and J 5 bases, leaving 8 bases between the germline ends. The CDR3, as DNA: TGTGCCAGCAGCCCTGGCGGAGATACGCAGTATTTT. Protein: CASSPGGDTQYF. The variable domain in full, completed from reference TRBV5-6 and TRBJ2-3, reads DAGVTQSPTHLIKTRGQQVTLRCSPKSGHDTVSWYQQALGQGPQFIFQYYEEEERQRGNFPDRFSGHQFPNYSSELNVNALLLGDSALYLCASSPGGDTQYFGPGTRLTVL.

The rearrangement joins TRBV15 to TRBJ2-5; TRBD2 matches at 12 bases. This CDR3 is 17 amino acids long. The germline gives CDR1 LNHNV, CDR2 YYDKDF (reference sequence). V lost 1 base to trimming and J lost 2 bases; unmatched junction nucleotides: 5. The CDR3 DNA is TGTGCCACCAGCAGAGGACTAGCGGGAGATGGGCAAGAGACCCAGTACTTC. Its protein is CATSRGLAGDGQETQYF. Together with reference TRBV15 and TRBJ2-5, the CDR3 gives the full variable domain: DAMVIQNPRYQVTQFGKPVTLSCSQTLNHNVMYWYQQKSSQAPKLLFHYYDKDFNNEADTPDNFQSRRPNTSFCFLDIRSPGLGDTAMYLCATSRGLAGDGQETQYFGPGTRLLVL.

The rearrangement joins TRBV7-8 to TRBJ2-7; 9 bases align to TRBD1. CDR1 and CDR2 from the germline V gene are SGHVS and FQNEAQ. V gave up 5 bases and J gave up 7 bases; unmatched junction bases: 9. The CDR3 contains 14 residues. As DNA, the CDR3 is TGTGCCAGCAGCGTGGGACAGGGAGATAGGGAGCAGTACTTC. This codes for CASSVGQGDREQYF. Supplemented by reference TRBV7-8 and TRBJ2-7, the full variable domain reads GAGVSQSPRYKVAKRGQDVALRCDPISGHVSLFWYQQALGQGPEFLTYFQNEAQLDKSGLPSDRFFAERPEGSVSTLKIQRTQQEDSAVYLCASSVGQGDREQYFGPGTRLTVT.

The genes are TRBV2 and TRBJ2-2; TRBD1 matches 7 bases. V was clipped by 7 bases and J by 3 bases; unmatched bases: 11. CDR1 is SNHLY, CDR2 FYNNEI, per germline. This CDR3 region has 16 residues. The CDR3 here is CASNPWDRVDTGELFF. CDR3 nucleotides: TGTGCCAGCAACCCCTGGGACAGAGTCGACACCGGGGAGCTGTTTTTT. The entire variable domain, with the rest obtained from reference TRBV2 and TRBJ2-2, is as follows: EPEVTQTPSHQVTQMGQEVILRCVPISNHLYFYWYRQILGQKVEFLVSFYNNEISEKSEIFDDQFSVERPDGSNFTLKIRSTKLEDSAMYFCASNPWDRVDTGELFFGEGSRLTVL.

The chain combines TRBV10-3 with TRBJ1-1; TRBD1 agrees at 8 bases. CDR3 length: 15 amino acids. V trimming: 4 bases; J trimming: 1 base; junction bases outside the gene matches: 5. The germline gives CDR1 ENHRY, CDR2 SYGVKD. DNA of the CDR3: TGTGCCATCAGTGGGAATACAGGGGGGAACACTGAAGCTTTCTTT. It codes for CAISGNTGGNTEAFF.